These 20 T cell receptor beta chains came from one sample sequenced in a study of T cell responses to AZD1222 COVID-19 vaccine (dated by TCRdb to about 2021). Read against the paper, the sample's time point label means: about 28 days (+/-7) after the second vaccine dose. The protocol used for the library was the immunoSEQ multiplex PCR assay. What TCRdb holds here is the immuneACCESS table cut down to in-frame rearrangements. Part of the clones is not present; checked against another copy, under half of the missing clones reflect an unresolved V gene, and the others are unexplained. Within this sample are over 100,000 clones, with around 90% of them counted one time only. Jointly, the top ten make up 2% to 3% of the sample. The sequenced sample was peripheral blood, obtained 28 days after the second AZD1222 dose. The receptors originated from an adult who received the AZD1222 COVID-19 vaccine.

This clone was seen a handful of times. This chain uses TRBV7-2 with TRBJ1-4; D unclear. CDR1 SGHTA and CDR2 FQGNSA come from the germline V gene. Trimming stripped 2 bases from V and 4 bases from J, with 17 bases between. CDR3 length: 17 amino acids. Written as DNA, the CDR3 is TGTGCCAGCAGCTTAAATGTTTGGGCAGTCGGTAATGAAAAACTGTTTTTT. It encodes CASSLNVWAVGNEKLFF.

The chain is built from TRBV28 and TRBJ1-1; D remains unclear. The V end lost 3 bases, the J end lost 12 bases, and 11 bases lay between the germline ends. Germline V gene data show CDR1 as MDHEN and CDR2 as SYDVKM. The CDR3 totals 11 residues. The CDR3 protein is CASSFSTGPFF. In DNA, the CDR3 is TGTGCCAGCAGTTTCAGTACCGGCCCTTTCTTT.

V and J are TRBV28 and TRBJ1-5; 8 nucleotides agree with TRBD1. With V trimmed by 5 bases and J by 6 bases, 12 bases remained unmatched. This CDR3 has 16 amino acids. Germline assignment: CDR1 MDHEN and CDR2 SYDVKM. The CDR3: CASSEVTGGRAQPQHF. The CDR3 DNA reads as TGTGCCAGCAGTGAGGTAACAGGGGGTCGGGCTCAGCCCCAGCATTTT.

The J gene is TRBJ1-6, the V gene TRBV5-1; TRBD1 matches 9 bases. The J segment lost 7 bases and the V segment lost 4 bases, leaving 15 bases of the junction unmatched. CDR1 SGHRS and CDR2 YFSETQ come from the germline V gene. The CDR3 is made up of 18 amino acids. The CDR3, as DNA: TGCGCCAGCAGCCGAGTAAGTGGGACAGGGAATTTGAATTCACCCCTCCACTTT. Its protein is CASSRVSGTGNLNSPLHF.

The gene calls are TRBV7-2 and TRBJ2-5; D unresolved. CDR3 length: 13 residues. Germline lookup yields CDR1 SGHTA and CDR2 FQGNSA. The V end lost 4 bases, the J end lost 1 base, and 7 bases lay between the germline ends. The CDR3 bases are TGTGCCAGCAGCTGGGTGGGCCAAGAGACCCAGTACTTC. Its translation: CASSWVGQETQYF.

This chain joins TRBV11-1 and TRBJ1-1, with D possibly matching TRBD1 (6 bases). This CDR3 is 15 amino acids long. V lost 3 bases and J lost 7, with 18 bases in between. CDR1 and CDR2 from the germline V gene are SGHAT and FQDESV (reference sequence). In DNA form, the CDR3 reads TGTGCCAGCAGCTTCCTACGGGACACAGGCTTTGAAGCTTTCTTT. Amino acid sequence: CASSFLRDTGFEAFF.

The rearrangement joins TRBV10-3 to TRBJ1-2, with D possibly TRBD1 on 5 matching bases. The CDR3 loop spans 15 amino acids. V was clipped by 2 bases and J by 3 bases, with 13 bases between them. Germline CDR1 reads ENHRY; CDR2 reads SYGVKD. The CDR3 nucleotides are TGTGCCATCAGTGAGGCGGGGGGGTCCGACTATGGCTACACCTTC. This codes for CAISEAGGSDYGYTF.

CDR3 coding DNA: TGTGCCAGCATGCTCTCCTGGGGATACGAGCAGTACTTC. Protein sequence: CASMLSWGYEQYF. The rearrangement joins TRBV3-1 (or the pseudogene TRBV3-2) to TRBJ2-7, with D unresolved. Germline CDR1 and CDR2: LGHDT and YNNKEL (reference sequence). V lost 7 bases and J 4 bases, leaving 14 bases between the germline ends. This CDR3 is 13 amino acids long.

The CDR3 DNA reads TGTGCCAGCAGCGTAGCAGGGTCCGGGGAGCTGTTTTTT. Protein product: CASSVAGSGELFF. The rearrangement joins TRBV9 to TRBJ2-2; perhaps TRBD1 as D (5 bases). Trimming stripped 0 bases from V and 6 bases from J, with 6 bases between. CDR1 SGDLS and CDR2 YYNGEE come from the germline V gene. CDR3 size: 13 residues.

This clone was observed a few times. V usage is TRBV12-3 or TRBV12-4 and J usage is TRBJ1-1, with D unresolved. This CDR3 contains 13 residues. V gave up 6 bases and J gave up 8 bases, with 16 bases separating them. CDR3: CASSRDVESEAFF. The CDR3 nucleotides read TGTGCCAGCAGCCGAGACGTGGAGTCCGAAGCTTTCTTT.

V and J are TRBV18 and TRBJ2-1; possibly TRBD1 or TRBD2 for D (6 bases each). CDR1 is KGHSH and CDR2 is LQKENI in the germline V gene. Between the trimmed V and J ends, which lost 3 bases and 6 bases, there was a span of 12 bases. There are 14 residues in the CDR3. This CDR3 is CASSPTGGPNEQFF. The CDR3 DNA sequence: TGTGCCAGCTCACCTACTGGGGGGCCCAATGAGCAGTTCTTC. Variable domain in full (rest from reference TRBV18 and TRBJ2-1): NAGVMQNPRHLVRRRGQEARLRCSPMKGHSHVYWYRQLPEEGLKFMVYLQKENIIDESGMPKERFSAEFPKEGPSILRIQQVVRGDSAAYFCASSPTGGPNEQFFGPGTRLTVL.

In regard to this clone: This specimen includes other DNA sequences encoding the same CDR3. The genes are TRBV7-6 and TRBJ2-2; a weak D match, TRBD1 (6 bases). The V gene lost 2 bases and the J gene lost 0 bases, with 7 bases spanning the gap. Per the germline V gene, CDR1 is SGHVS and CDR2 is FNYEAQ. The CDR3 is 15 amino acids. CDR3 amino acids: CASSLRQANTGELFF. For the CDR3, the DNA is TGTGCCAGCAGCTTACGACAGGCGAACACCGGGGAGCTGTTTTTT.

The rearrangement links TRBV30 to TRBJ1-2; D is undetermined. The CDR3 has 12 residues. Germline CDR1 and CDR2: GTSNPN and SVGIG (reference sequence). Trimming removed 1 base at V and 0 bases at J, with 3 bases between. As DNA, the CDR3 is TGTGCCTGGAGTGGTTCTAACTATGGCTACACCTTC. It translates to CAWSGSNYGYTF.

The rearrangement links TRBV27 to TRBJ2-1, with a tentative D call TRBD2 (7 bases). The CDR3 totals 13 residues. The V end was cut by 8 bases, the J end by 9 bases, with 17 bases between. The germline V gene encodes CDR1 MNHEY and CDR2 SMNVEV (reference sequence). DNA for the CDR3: TGTGCCAGCGGGGGGGCCGTTCGGGGTGAGCAGTTCTTC. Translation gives CASGGAVRGEQFF.

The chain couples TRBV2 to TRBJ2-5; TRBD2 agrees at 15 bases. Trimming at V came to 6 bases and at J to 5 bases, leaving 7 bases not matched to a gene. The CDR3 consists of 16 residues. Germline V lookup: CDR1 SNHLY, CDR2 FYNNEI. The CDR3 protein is CASSSGLAGGLETQYF. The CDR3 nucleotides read TGTGCCAGCAGCTCAGGACTAGCGGGGGGGTTGGAGACCCAGTACTTC.

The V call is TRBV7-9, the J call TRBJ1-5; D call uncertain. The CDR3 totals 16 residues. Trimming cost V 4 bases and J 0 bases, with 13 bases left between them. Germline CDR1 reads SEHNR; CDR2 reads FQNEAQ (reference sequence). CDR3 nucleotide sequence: TGTGCCAGCAGCTCGGCAGTGGGATATAGCAATCAGCCCCAGCATTTT. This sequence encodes CASSSAVGYSNQPQHF.

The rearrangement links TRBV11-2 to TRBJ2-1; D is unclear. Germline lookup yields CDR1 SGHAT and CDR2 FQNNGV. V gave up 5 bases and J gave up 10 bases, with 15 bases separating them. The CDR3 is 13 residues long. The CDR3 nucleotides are TGTGCCAGCAGCCCTGGGGTGGCTCGGGAGCAGTTCTTC. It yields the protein CASSPGVAREQFF.

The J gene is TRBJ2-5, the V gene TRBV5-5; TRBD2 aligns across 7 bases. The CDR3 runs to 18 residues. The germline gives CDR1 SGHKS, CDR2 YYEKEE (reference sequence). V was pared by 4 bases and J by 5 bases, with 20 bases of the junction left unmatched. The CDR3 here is CASSRGGLASGSWETQYF. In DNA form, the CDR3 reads TGTGCCAGCAGCCGTGGTGGGCTGGCTAGCGGTAGTTGGGAGACCCAGTACTTC.

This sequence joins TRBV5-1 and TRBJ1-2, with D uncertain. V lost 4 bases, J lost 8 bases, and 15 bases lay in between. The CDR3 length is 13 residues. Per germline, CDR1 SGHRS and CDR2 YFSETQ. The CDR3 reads CASSALQALGYTF. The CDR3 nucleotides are TGCGCCAGCAGCGCCTTACAAGCTCTAGGCTACACCTTC.

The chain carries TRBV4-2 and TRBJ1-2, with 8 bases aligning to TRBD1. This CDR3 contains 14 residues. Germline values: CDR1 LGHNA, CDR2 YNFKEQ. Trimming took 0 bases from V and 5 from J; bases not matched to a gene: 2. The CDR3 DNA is TGTGCCAGCAGCCAAGAAAGACAGGGGTATGGCTACACCTTC. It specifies CASSQERQGYGYTF.